The text below deals with one TCR beta chain. The sample belongs to a study of T-cell reconstitution after alpha-beta-depleted transplantation in children. As it was prepared, the TCRbeta library received unique molecular identifiers. A single record per CDR3 protein comes from TCRdb applying MiXCR to the PCR reads. The sample includes 800,000 to 1,000,000 distinct CDR3 sequences, around 30% of them seen just once. The TCR comes from a boy in the first two years of life who had a stem cell transplant for SCID, so the T cells may come from the graft donor. The starting material was PBMCs, mostly from graft donor cells, obtained 360 days after TCRalphabeta/CD19-depleted stem cell transplant.

The CDR3 nucleotides read TGTGCCAGCAGGCCGATAGCGGGGGCCTTCACCGGGGAGCTGTTTTTT. This gives the protein CASRPIAGAFTGELFF. The J gene is TRBJ2-2, the V gene TRBV12-3 or TRBV12-4; 9 bases are a match to TRBD2. V lost 6 bases, J lost 4 bases, and 9 bases stayed unmatched. The CDR3 has 16 amino acids.